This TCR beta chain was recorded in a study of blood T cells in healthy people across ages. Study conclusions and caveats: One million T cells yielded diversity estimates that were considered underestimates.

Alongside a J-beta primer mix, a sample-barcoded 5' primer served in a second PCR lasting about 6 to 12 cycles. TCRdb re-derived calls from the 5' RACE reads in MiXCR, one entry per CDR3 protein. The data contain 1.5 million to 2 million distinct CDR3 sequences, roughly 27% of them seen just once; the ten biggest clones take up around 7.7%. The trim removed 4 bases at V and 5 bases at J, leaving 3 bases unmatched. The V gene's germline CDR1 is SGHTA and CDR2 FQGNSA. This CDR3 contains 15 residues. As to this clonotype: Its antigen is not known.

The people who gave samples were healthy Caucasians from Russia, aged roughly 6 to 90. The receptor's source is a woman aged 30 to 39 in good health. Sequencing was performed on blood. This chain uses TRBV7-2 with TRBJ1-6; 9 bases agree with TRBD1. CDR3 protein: CASSSGDRDNSPLHF. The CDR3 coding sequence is TGTGCCAGCAGCTCAGGGGACAGGGATAATTCACCCCTCCACTTT.